The 20 T cell receptor beta chains below come from one sample, sequenced in a study of type 1 and type 2 diabetes patients. PCR was run on genomic DNA. A primer set of 30 forward and 13 reverse primers amplified the CDR3. TCRdb recomputed calls from the multiplex PCR reads with MiXCR, one row per CDR3 protein. There are 250,000 or so distinct CDR3 sequences in the sample; more than 40% occur only once, and roughly an eighth lies in the top ten. Sequencing was done on a sample of peripheral blood mononuclear cells (PBMCs). These receptors came from a man aged 18 to 35 with type 2 diabetes.

This rearrangement joins TRBV5-4 to TRBJ1-2; D is ambiguous. Per the germline V gene, CDR1 is SGHNT and CDR2 is YYREEE (reference sequence). Between the trimmed V and J ends, which lost 0 bases and 3 bases, there was a span of 9 bases. The CDR3 runs 14 residues. DNA for the CDR3: TGTGCCAGCAGCTTGGAGGACCGCGACTATGGCTACACCTTC. Amino acids: CASSLEDRDYGYTF.

The rearrangement joins TRBV29-1 to TRBJ2-1; TRBD2 is a possible D gene (6 bases). The CDR3 is 15 residues long. From germline, CDR1 is SQVTM and CDR2 ANQGSEA. The CDR3: CSATYFTGGYNEQFF. The CDR3 coding sequence is TGCAGTGCTACCTACTTCACCGGGGGTTACAATGAGCAGTTCTTC.

Ten or more counts support this clonotype. The chain combines TRBV20-1 with TRBJ2-7; no definite D call. The CDR3 sequence is 14 residues long. In germline, CDR1 is DFQATT, CDR2 SNEGSKA (reference sequence). V lost 1 base, J lost 0 bases, and 10 bases lay in between. Written as DNA, the CDR3 is TGCAGTGCTAGAGGACTCCTGAGCTCCTACGAGCAGTACTTC. Protein sequence: CSARGLLSSYEQYF.

V is TRBV28 and J is TRBJ1-1; 7 nucleotides align to TRBD1. The CDR3 consists of 17 residues. The V segment lost 3 bases and the J segment 5 bases; nucleotides outside the gene matches: 15. Germline V gives CDR1 MDHEN, CDR2 SYDVKM. CDR3 region: CASSFSGQVNGGTEAFF. CDR3 DNA sequence: TGTGCCAGCAGTTTTTCTGGACAGGTGAATGGTGGGACTGAAGCTTTCTTT.

This clonotype came up a few times. CDR3 in amino acids: CSARRREGPYEQYF. CDR3 DNA: TGCAGTGCTAGGAGGCGGGAGGGCCCCTACGAGCAGTACTTC. The chain has TRBV20-1 and TRBJ2-7, with 9 bases that match TRBD2. The CDR3 sequence is 14 residues long. From germline, CDR1 is DFQATT and CDR2 SNEGSKA (reference sequence). V trimming: 3 bases; J trimming: 2 bases; junction bases outside the gene matches: 5.

The chain is built from TRBV25-1 and TRBJ1-6, with D unclear. V lost 0 bases and J lost 7, with 10 bases in between. Germline V CDR1 and CDR2: MGHDK, SYGVNS. The CDR3 sequence is 15 residues long. The CDR3: CASSEYRSGNSPLHF. The DNA for the CDR3 is TGTGCCAGCAGTGAATATAGGTCGGGGAATTCACCCCTCCACTTT.

This clonotype showed up just a few times. The rearrangement uses TRBV20-1 and TRBJ1-2; TRBD1 matches at 9 bases. The V and J ends lost 2 bases and 5 bases, in that order; junction bases with no gene match: 6. Germline loops: CDR1 DFQATT, CDR2 SNEGSKA (reference sequence). The CDR3 sequence is 14 residues long. The CDR3 spells CSARRGQGSYGYTF. Written as DNA, the CDR3 is TGCAGTGCTAGAAGGGGACAGGGCTCTTATGGCTACACCTTC.

This clonotype was seen many times. The chain is built from TRBV15 and TRBJ2-7, with 8 bases identical to TRBD1. Trimming cost V 0 bases and J 3 bases; bases outside gene matches: 10. Germline V gene lookup returns CDR1 LNHNV and CDR2 YYDKDF (reference sequence). The CDR3 sequence is 17 residues long. The CDR3 region has the DNA TGTGCCACCAGCAGAGATCGAGGGACAGGCAATCTCTACGAGCAGTACTTC. Encoded protein: CATSRDRGTGNLYEQYF.

This rearrangement joins TRBV19 to TRBJ2-7; TRBD2 might be the D (6 bases). Trimming took off 1 base at V and 0 bases at J, with 16 bases between the two ends. Germline CDR1 and CDR2: LNHDA and SQIVND (reference sequence). The CDR3 spans 17 residues. The CDR3 reads CASSIGHSGLHSYEQYF. The DNA of the CDR3 is TGTGCCAGTAGTATAGGTCATTCGGGACTCCACTCCTACGAGCAGTACTTC.

The chain couples TRBV6-5 to TRBJ1-4; D unresolved. Per germline, CDR1 MNHEY and CDR2 SVGAGI. The CDR3 sequence is 11 residues long. Trimming stripped 7 bases from V and 8 bases from J, with 8 bases between. The CDR3 loop is CASKDSEKLFF. Here the CDR3 DNA reads TGTGCCAGCAAGGATTCCGAAAAACTGTTTTTT.

This sequence joins TRBV28 and TRBJ1-5; D gene unclear. CDR3 length: 15 amino acids. The germline CDR1 and CDR2 sequences are MDHEN and SYDVKM. V was trimmed by 2 bases and J by 1 base, leaving 9 bases between them. CDR3 region: CASSLGGSSNQPQHF. The CDR3 DNA follows: TGTGCCAGCAGTTTAGGAGGGTCAAGCAATCAGCCCCAGCATTTT.

This clonotype was seen many times. The V and J genes are TRBV10-3 and TRBJ2-2, with D perhaps matching TRBD1 (6 bases). V lost 0 bases and J lost 6, with 14 bases in between. The CDR3 totals 16 residues. Germline V lookup: CDR1 ENHRY, CDR2 SYGVKD. CDR3 sequence (DNA): TGTGCCATCAGTGAGTCTTCCGGGACACGAGCCGGGGAGCTGTTTTTT. Translated, it gives CAISESSGTRAGELFF.

This clonotype occurred a few times. The chain uses TRBV24-1 and TRBJ2-5; D call uncertain. The V end was cut by 4 bases, the J end by 4 bases, with 6 bases between. Germline loops: CDR1 KGHDR, CDR2 SFDVKD. The CDR3 is made up of 12 amino acids. In DNA form, the CDR3 reads TGTGCCACCAGTGAGCTGGGAGAGACCCAGTACTTC. Amino acid sequence: CATSELGETQYF.

V and J are TRBV20-1 and TRBJ1-1, with D perhaps TRBD1 (5 bases). The germline V gene has CDR1 DFQATT and CDR2 SNEGSKA (reference sequence). Trimming cost V 7 bases and J 1 base, with 22 bases left between them. The CDR3 has 16 amino acids. The CDR3 region is CSVRPIRDGWNTEAFF. DNA of the CDR3: TGCAGTGTTCGTCCTATCCGGGACGGCTGGAACACTGAAGCTTTCTTT.

This sequence joins TRBV5-1 and TRBJ1-1; D may be TRBD1 (6 bases). The length of the CDR3 is 15 residues. The germline V and J ends were trimmed by 6 bases and 1 base, with 16 bases remaining between them. In germline, CDR1 is SGHRS, CDR2 YFSETQ. In DNA form, the CDR3 reads TGCGCCAGCATCCTCGAGGGGGGCCCGAACACTGAAGCTTTCTTT. This encodes CASILEGGPNTEAFF.

This clonotype was seen a few times. V usage is TRBV10-3 and J usage is TRBJ2-7, with 13 bases fitting TRBD2. From germline, CDR1 is ENHRY and CDR2 SYGVKD. With V trimmed by 10 bases and J by 5 bases, 14 bases remained unmatched. The CDR3 has 16 amino acids. This chain's CDR3 is CATAATSGRASHEQYF. Here the CDR3 DNA reads TGTGCCACCGCTGCTACTAGCGGGAGGGCAAGCCACGAGCAGTACTTC.

V usage is TRBV9 and J usage is TRBJ1-5; D perhaps matches TRBD1 (5 bases). V dropped 0 bases and J dropped 7 bases, with 8 bases sitting between them. Germline V gene sequence: CDR1 SGDLS, CDR2 YYNGEE. CDR3 length: 13 residues. The CDR3 spells CASSVGQGQPQHF. The CDR3 DNA reads TGTGCCAGCAGCGTAGGGCAGGGCCAGCCCCAGCATTTT.

This chain links TRBV6-6 with TRBJ2-2; a possible D gene is TRBD2 (7 bases). Germline CDR1 is MNHNY and CDR2 is SVGAGI (reference sequence). The V gene lost 10 bases and the J gene lost 3 bases, with 12 bases spanning the gap. The CDR3 has 13 residues. CDR3 in DNA: TGTGCCAAGGGGGGGTGGGACACCGGGGAGCTGTTTTTT. Protein product: CAKGGWDTGELFF.

This rearrangement joins TRBV6-6 to TRBJ2-1; D may be TRBD2 (5 bases). V lost 0 bases and J 0 bases, leaving 9 bases between the germline ends. Per germline, CDR1 MNHNY and CDR2 SVGAGI (reference sequence). The CDR3 runs 16 residues. The CDR3 DNA sequence: TGTGCCAGCAGTTACTCGAGGGAGTTCTCCTACAATGAGCAGTTCTTC. Residues: CASSYSREFSYNEQFF.

The V and J genes are TRBV20-1 and TRBJ2-1, with 14 bases matching TRBD2. There are 18 residues in the CDR3. V gave up 5 bases and J gave up 2 bases; unmatched junction bases: 11. The germline CDR1 and CDR2 sequences are DFQATT and SNEGSKA (reference sequence). The CDR3 spells CSASGLAGVTSTYNEQFF. The CDR3 DNA reads as TGCAGTGCTTCGGGACTAGCGGGAGTTACCTCAACCTACAATGAGCAGTTCTTC.